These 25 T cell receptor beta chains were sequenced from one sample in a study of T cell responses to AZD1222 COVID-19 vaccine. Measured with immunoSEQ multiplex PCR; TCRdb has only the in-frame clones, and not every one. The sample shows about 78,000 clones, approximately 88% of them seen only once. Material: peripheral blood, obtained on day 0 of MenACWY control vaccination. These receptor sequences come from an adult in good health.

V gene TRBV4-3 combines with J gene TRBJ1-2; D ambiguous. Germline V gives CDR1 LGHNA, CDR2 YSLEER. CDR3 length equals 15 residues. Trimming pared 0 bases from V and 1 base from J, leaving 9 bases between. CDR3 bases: TGCGCCAGCAGCCAAGATAGGGAACTTAACTATGGCTACACCTTC. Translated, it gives CASSQDRELNYGYTF.

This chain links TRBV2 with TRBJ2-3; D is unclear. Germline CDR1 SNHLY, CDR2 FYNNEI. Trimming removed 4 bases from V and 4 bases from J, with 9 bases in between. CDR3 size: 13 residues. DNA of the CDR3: TGTGCCAGCAGTGTTAGCCCCCCAGATACGCAGTATTTT. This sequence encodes CASSVSPPDTQYF. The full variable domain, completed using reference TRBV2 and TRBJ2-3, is EPEVTQTPSHQVTQMGQEVILRCVPISNHLYFYWYRQILGQKVEFLVSFYNNEISEKSEIFDDQFSVERPDGSNFTLKIRSTKLEDSAMYFCASSVSPPDTQYFGPGTRLTVL.

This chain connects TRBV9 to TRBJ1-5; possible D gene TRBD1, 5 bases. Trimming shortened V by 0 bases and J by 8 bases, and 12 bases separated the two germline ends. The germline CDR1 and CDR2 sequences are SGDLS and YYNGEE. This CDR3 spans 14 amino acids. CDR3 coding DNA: TGTGCCAGCAGCGTAGGGGCAGGGATGGAGCCCCAGCATTTT. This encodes CASSVGAGMEPQHF.

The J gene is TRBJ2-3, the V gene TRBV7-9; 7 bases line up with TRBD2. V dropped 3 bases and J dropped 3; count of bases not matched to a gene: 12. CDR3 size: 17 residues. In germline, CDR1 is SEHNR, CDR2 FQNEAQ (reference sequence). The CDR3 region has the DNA TGTGCCAGCAGCTTGGGGGTTGGAGCGGGGCCAACAGATACGCAGTATTTT. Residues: CASSLGVGAGPTDTQYF. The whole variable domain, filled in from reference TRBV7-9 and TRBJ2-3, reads DTGVSQNPRHKITKRGQNVTFRCDPISEHNRLYWYRQTLGQGPEFLTYFQNEAQLEKSRLLSDRFSAERPKGSFSTLEIQRTEQGDSAMYLCASSLGVGAGPTDTQYFGPGTRLTVL.

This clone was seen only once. CDR3 DNA: TGTGCCAGCAGCGCACGACAGGATCAAGGCTACACCTTC. It is translated as CASSARQDQGYTF. V is TRBV7-9 and J is TRBJ1-2, with a possible D match to TRBD1 (6 bases). The CDR3 sequence is 13 residues long. Looked up from germline, CDR1 is SEHNR and CDR2 is FQNEAQ (reference sequence). V lost 5 bases, J lost 8 bases, and 15 bases lay in between.

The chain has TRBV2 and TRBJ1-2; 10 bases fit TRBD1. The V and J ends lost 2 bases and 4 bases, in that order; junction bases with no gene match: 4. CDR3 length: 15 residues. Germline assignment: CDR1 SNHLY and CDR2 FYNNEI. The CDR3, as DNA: TGTGCCAGCAGTGAACCGACAGGGGGCGCCTATGGCTACACCTTC. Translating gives CASSEPTGGAYGYTF. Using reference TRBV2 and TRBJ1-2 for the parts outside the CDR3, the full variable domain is EPEVTQTPSHQVTQMGQEVILRCVPISNHLYFYWYRQILGQKVEFLVSFYNNEISEKSEIFDDQFSVERPDGSNFTLKIRSTKLEDSAMYFCASSEPTGGAYGYTFGSGTRLTVV.

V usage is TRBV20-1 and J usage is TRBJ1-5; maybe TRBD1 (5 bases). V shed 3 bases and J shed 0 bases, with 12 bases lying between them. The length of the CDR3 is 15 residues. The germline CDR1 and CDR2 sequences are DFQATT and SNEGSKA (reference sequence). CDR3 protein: CSASLRDYSNQPQHF. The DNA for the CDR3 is TGCAGTGCTAGTCTCAGGGACTATAGCAATCAGCCCCAGCATTTT.

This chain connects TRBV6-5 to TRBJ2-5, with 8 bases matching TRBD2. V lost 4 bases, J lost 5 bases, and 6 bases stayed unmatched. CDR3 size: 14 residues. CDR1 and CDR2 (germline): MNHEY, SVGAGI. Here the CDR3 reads CASSSGGAKETQYF. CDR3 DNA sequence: TGTGCCAGCAGTTCCGGGGGGGCCAAGGAGACCCAGTACTTC.

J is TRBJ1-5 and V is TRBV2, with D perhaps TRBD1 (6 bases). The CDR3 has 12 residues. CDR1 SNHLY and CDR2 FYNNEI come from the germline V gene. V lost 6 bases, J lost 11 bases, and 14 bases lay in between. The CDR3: CASRGEDRTQHF. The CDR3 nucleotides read TGTGCCAGCAGGGGGGAGGACAGAACCCAGCATTTT.

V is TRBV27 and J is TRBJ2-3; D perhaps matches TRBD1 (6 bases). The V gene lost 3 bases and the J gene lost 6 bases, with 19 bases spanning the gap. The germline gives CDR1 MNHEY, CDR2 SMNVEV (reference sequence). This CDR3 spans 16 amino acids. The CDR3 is CASSFLGAPHGDTQYF. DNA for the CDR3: TGTGCCAGCAGTTTTTTGGGGGCCCCACACGGCGATACGCAGTATTTT.

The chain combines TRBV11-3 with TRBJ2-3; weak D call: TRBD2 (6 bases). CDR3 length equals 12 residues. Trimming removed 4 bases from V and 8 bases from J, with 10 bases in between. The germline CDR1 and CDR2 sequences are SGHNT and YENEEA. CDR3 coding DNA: TGTGCCAGCAGCTCGGCGGGACCTACGCAGTATTTT. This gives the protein CASSSAGPTQYF.

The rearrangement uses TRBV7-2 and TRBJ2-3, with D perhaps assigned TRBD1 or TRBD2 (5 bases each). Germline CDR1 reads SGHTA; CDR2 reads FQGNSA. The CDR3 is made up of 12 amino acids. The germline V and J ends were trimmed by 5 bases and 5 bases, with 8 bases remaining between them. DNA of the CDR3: TGTGCCAGCAGCCGGGACGTAGATACGCAGTATTTT. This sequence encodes CASSRDVDTQYF.

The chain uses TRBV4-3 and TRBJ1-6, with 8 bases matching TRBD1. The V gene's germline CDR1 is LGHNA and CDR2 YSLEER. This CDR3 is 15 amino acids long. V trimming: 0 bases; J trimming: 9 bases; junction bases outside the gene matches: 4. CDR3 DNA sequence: TGCGCCAGCAGCCAAGAAGGACAGGGAAGTTCACCCCTCCACTTT. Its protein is CASSQEGQGSSPLHF.

This chain's CDR3 is CASSEKGPGSETQYF. Written as DNA, the CDR3 is TGTGCCAGCAGTGAAAAGGGACCCGGTTCCGAGACCCAGTACTTC. This chain links TRBV6-1 with TRBJ2-5; D may correspond to TRBD1 or TRBD2 (5 bases each). The V gene's germline CDR1 is MNHNS and CDR2 SASEGT. The V gene lost 2 bases and the J gene lost 5 bases, with 15 bases spanning the gap. This CDR3 has 15 residues.

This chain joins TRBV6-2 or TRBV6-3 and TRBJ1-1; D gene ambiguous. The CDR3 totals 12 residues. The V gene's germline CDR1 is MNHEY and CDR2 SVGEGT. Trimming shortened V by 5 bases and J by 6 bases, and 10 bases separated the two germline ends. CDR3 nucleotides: TGTGCCAGCAGTGACCCGAGGGCTGAAGCTTTCTTT. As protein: CASSDPRAEAFF.

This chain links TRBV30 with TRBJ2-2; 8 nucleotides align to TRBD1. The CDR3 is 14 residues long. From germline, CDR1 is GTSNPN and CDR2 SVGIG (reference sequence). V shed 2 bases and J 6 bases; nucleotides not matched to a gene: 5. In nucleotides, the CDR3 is TGTGCCTGGAGTACTGGACAGGGCTCCGGGGAGCTGTTTTTT. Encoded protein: CAWSTGQGSGELFF.

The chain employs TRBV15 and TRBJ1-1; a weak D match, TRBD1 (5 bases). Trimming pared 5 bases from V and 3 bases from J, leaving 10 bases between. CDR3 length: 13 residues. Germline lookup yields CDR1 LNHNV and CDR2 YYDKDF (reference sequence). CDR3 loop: CATSARDDTEAFF. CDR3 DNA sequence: TGTGCCACCAGCGCCCGGGACGACACTGAAGCTTTCTTT.

The CDR3 reads CASTYTGTFGEANYGYTF. Here the CDR3 DNA reads TGTGCCAGCACATATACAGGGACATTCGGGGAAGCTAACTATGGCTACACCTTC. The chain has TRBV7-9 and TRBJ1-2; a weak D match, TRBD1 (6 bases). V lost 7 bases and J lost 0, with 24 bases in between. The germline V gene has CDR1 SEHNR and CDR2 FQNEAQ (reference sequence). The CDR3 has 18 amino acids.

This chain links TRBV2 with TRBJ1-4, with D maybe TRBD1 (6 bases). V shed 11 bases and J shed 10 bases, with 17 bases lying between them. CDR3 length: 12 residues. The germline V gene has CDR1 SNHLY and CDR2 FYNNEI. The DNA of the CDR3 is TGTGCCGGTCGTTTACAGGGTAGAAAACTGTTTTTT. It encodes CAGRLQGRKLFF.

The CDR3 is CASSLEGARTGELFF. The CDR3 nucleotides read TGTGCCAGCAGCTTGGAGGGGGCCAGGACCGGGGAGCTGTTTTTT. This chain connects TRBV7-2 to TRBJ2-2, with D maybe TRBD1 (7 bases). There are 15 residues in the CDR3. Between the trimmed V and J ends, which lost 3 bases and 5 bases, there was a span of 13 bases. Germline V gives CDR1 SGHTA, CDR2 FQGNSA.

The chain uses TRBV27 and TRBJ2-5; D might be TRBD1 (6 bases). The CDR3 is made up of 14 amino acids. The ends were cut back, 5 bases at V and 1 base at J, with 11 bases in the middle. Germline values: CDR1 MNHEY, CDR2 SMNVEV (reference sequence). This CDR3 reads CASSPDRFQETQYF. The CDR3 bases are TGTGCCAGCAGTCCCGACAGGTTCCAAGAGACCCAGTACTTC.

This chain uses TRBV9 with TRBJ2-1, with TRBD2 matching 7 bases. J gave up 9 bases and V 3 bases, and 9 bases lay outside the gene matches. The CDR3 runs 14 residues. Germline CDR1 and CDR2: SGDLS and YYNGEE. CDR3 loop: CASSATSLGGEQFF. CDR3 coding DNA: TGTGCCAGCAGCGCGACTAGCTTGGGAGGTGAGCAGTTCTTC.

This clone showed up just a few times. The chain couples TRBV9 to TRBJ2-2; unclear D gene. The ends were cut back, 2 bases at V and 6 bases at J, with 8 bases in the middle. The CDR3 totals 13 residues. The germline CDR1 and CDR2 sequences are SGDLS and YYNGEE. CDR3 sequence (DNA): TGTGCCAGCAGCGTCAGTTTAGCCGGGGAGCTGTTTTTT. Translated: CASSVSLAGELFF.

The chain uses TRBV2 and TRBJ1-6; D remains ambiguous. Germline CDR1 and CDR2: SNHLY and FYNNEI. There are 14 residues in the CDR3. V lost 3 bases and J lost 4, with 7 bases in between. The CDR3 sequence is CASSERIYNSPLHF. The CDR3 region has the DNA TGTGCCAGCAGTGAGCGAATTTATAATTCACCCCTCCACTTT.

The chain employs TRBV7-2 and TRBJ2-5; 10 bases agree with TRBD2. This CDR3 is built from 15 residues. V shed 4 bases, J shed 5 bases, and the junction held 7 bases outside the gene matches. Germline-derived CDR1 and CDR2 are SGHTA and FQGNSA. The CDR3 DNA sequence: TGTGCCAGCAGCTGGAGAGCGGGGGGGCACGAGACCCAGTACTTC. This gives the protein CASSWRAGGHETQYF.